This TCR beta chain was recovered during a study of beta chain features in type 1 diabetes. Study information: Analysis included more than 90 million sorted cells drawn from all samples.

Per germline, CDR1 SGHTA and CDR2 FQGNSA. The length of the CDR3 is 13 residues. J gave up 4 bases and V 7 bases, and 3 bases lay outside the gene matches. Study findings and constraints: Compared to healthy donors, patients appeared to have naive, central memory and Treg TCRB repertoires that were more alike. Diminished insertions and augmented deletions at VDJ junctions characterized type 1 diabetes patients.

It was one heparinised blood draw, averaging approximately 100 mL, that each donor gave. This clone was recorded a few times. Its antigen remains unidentified. Since all of the isolated RNA was reverse transcribed, expressed TCRB transcripts were what got sequenced. The table came from immunoSEQ multiplex PCR; TCRdb's copy has only in-frame clones and leaves some out. Here the sample spans about 330,000 clones, approximately 9.9% being singletons. The chain carries TRBV7-2 and TRBJ2-7, with 11 positions matching TRBD2. The receptor was isolated from a woman aged 30 to 39 in good health. The sequencing input was naive CD4+ T cells from blood. The CDR3 bases are TGTGCCAGCACCCTAGCGGGAGGTTACGAGCAGTACTTC. It encodes CASTLAGGYEQYF.